This T cell receptor (beta chain) was retrieved from a study of blood T cells in healthy people across ages. Across the whole study: Template switching retrieved approximately one barcoded beta molecule for each two T cells. Study-wide findings and caveats: Per-million-T-cell TCR beta diversity fell roughly linearly with age.

This clonotype was picked up a small number of times. Its specificity is unknown. PCR was performed a second time for about 6 to 12 cycles using a sample-barcoded 5' primer and a J-beta primer mix. In TCRdb, the 5' RACE reads were re-called with MiXCR into one record per CDR3 protein. The repertoire holds about a million distinct CDR3 sequences, with 35% to 40% as singletons. CDR1 is SGHVS, CDR2 FQNEAQ, per germline. The V gene lost 1 base and the J gene lost 2 bases, with 12 bases spanning the gap. The CDR3 runs to 16 residues. The sample was blood. The source is a man aged 18 to 30 in good health. The chain joins TRBV7-8 to TRBJ2-1, with D possibly being TRBD1 or TRBD2 (5 bases each). CDR3: CASSLVGTATYNEQFF. As DNA, the CDR3 is TGTGCCAGCAGCTTAGTTGGGACCGCAACCTACAATGAGCAGTTCTTC.